This T cell receptor beta chain was recovered during a study of cytomegalovirus exposure and HLA in healthy donors. Regarding the study as a whole: The classifier was said to identify cytomegalovirus status with high specificity and sensitivity. TCR beta chains numbering under 200 were designated cytomegalovirus-associated.

The CDR3 has 16 residues. Germline CDR1 is SGDLS and CDR2 is YYNGEE. V lost 2 bases to trimming and J lost 8 bases; unmatched junction nucleotides: 10. The protocol was immunoSEQ multiplex PCR, while the TCRdb copy is restricted to in-frame clones and leaves out a portion. The repertoire holds some 90,000 clones, 96% seen once, with about 0.8% in the top ten. Of note for this clone: What it recognizes is unknown.

The rearrangement links TRBV9 to TRBJ2-2, with 9 bases fitting TRBD1. The TCR sequence derives from a young man in good health and CMV-seronegative. The sample was PBMCs. The DNA of the CDR3 is TGTGCCAGCAGCGTTGGATGGACAGGGGTTTGGGGGGAGCTGTTTTTT. It yields the protein CASSVGWTGVWGELFF.